This TCR beta chain was retrieved from a study of blood T cells in healthy people across ages. Primers used in a second PCR of roughly 7 to 11 cycles were a sample-barcoded 5' primer and a J-beta primer mix. One entry per CDR3 protein results from TCRdb running MiXCR on the 5' RACE reads. The repertoire has almost 1 million distinct CDR3 sequences, about 51% of them found once; the top ten carry 20% to 25%. V gave up 5 bases and J gave up 3 bases, with 17 bases separating them. This CDR3 is 15 amino acids long. CDR1 is DFQATT, CDR2 SNEGSKA, per germline (reference sequence). This TCR came from a woman aged 55-70 years in good health. The V and J genes are TRBV20-1 and TRBJ2-1; the D gene could be TRBD1 or TRBD2 (5 bases each). Sequencing was done on a sample of blood. For the CDR3, the DNA is TGCAGTGCTCCCGGGACGGCATCTAACTACAATGAGCAGTTCTTC. As protein: CSAPGTASNYNEQFF.